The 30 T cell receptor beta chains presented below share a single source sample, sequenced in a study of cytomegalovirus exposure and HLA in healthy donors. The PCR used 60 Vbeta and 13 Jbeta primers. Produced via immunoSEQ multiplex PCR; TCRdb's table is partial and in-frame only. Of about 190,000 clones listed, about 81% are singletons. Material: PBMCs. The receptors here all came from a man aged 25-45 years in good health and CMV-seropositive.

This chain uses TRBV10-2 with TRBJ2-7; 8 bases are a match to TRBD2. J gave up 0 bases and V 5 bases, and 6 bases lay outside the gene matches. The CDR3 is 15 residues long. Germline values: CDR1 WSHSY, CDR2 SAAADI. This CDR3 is CASSPIAGFSYEQYF. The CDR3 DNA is TGCGCCAGCAGTCCTATAGCGGGGTTCTCCTACGAGCAGTACTTC.

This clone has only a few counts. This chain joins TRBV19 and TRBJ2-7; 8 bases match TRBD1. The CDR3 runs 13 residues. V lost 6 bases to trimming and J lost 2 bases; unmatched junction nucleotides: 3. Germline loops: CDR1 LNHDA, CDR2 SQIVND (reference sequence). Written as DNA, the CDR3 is TGTGCCAGTAGGGTCAGGGGGCCCTACGAGCAGTACTTC. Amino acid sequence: CASRVRGPYEQYF.

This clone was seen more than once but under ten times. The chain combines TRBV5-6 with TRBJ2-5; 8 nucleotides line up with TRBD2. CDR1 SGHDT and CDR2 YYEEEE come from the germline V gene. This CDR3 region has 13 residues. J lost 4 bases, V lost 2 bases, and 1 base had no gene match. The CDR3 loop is CASSLAGVETQYF. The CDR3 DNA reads TGTGCCAGCAGCTTAGCGGGGGTAGAGACCCAGTACTTC.

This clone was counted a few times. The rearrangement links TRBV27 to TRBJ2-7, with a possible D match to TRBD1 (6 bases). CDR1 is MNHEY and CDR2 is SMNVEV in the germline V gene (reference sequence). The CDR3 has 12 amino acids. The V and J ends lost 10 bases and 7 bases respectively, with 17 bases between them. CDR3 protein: CATFTGFGEQYF. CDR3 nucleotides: TGTGCCACCTTCACAGGGTTCGGAGAGCAGTACTTC.

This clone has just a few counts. The CDR3 nucleotides are TGTGCCAGCAGTTCAGGGTTTAACGAAGCTTTCTTT. Its protein product is CASSSGFNEAFF. V and J are TRBV6-5 and TRBJ1-1, with a possible D match to TRBD1 (5 bases). The V gene's germline CDR1 is MNHEY and CDR2 SVGAGI. This CDR3 region has 12 residues. V was cut by 4 bases and J by 8 bases, with 11 bases left in between.

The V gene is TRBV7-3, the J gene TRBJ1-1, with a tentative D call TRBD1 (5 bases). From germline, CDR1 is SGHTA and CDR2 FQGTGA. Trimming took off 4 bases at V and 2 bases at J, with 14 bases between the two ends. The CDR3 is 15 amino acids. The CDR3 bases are TGTGCCAGCAGCTGGACCTCAGGGATAAACACTGAAGCTTTCTTT. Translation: CASSWTSGINTEAFF.

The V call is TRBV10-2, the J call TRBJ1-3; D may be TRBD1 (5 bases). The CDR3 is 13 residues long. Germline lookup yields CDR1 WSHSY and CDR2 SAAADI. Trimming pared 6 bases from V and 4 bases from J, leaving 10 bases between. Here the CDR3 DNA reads TGCGCCAGCAGCTCAGGGCCAGGAAACACCATATATTTT. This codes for CASSSGPGNTIYF.

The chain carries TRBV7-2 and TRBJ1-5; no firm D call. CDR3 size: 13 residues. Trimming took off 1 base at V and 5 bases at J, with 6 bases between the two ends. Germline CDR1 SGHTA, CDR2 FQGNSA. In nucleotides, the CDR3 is TGTGCCAGCAGCTTAGACTCCCATCAGCCCCAGCATTTT. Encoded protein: CASSLDSHQPQHF. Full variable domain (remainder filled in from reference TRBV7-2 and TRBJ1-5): GAGVSQSPSNKVTEKGKDVELRCDPISGHTALYWYRQSLGQGLEFLIYFQGNSAPDKSGLPSDRFSAERTGGSVSTLTIQRTQQEDSAVYLCASSLDSHQPQHFGDGTRLSIL.

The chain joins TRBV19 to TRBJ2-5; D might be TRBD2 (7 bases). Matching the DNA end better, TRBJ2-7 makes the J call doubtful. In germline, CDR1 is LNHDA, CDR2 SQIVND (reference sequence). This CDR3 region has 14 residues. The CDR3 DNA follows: TGTGCCAGTACCCTAGGAGGGAGGGACAACGAGCAGTACTTC. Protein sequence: CASTLGGRDNEQYF.

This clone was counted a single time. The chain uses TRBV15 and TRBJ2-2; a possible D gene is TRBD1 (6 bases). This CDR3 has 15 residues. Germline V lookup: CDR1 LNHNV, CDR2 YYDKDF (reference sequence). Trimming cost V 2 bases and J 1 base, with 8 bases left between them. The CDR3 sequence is CATSRQGLNTGELFF. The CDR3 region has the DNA TGTGCCACCAGCAGACAGGGGCTGAACACCGGGGAGCTGTTTTTT.

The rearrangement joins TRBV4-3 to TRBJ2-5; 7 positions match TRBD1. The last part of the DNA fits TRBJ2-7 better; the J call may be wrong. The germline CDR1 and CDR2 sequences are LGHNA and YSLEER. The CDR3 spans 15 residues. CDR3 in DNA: TGCGCCAGCAGCCAAGGGACAGGAAGCTCCTACGAGCAGTACTTC. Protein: CASSQGTGSSYEQYF.

CDR3 loop: CSVFGRLYNEQFF. Here the CDR3 DNA reads TGCAGCGTTTTCGGGAGGTTATACAATGAGCAGTTCTTC. The chain combines TRBV29-1 with TRBJ2-1, with TRBD2 matching over 7 bases. With V trimmed by 5 bases and J by 4 bases, 5 bases remained unmatched. The CDR3 has 13 residues. CDR1 and CDR2 (germline): SQVTM, ANQGSEA.

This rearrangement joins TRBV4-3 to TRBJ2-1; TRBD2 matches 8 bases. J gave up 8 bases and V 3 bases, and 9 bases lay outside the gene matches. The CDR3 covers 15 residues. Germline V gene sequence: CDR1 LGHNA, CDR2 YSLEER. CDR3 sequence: CASSQDGRGGDEQFF. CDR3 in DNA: TGCGCCAGCAGCCAGGACGGGAGGGGAGGGGATGAGCAGTTCTTC.

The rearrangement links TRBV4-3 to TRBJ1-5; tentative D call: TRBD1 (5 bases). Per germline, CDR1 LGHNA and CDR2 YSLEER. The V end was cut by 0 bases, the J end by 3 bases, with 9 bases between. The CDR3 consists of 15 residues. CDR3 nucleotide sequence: TGCGCCAGCAGCCAAGAAGCGGGGGTCAATCAGCCCCAGCATTTT. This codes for CASSQEAGVNQPQHF.

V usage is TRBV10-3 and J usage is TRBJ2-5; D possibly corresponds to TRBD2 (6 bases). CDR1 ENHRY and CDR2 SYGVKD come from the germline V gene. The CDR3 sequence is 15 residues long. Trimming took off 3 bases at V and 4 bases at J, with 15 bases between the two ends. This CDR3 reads CAISEKLAFLETQYF. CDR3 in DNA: TGTGCCATCAGTGAAAAACTAGCATTCTTAGAGACCCAGTACTTC.

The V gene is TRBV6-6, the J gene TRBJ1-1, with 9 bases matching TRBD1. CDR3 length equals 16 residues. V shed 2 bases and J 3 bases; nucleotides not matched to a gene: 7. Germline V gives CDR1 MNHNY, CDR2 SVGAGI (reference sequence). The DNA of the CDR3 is TGTGCCAGCAGTTACACCCGGACAGGGGAGGACACTGAAGCTTTCTTT. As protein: CASSYTRTGEDTEAFF.

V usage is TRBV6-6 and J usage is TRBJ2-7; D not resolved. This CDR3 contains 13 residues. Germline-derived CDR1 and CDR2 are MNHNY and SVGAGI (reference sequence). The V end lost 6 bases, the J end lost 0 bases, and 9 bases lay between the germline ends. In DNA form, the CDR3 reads TGTGCCAGCAGCCGAGGCCCCTCCTACGAGCAGTACTTC. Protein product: CASSRGPSYEQYF.

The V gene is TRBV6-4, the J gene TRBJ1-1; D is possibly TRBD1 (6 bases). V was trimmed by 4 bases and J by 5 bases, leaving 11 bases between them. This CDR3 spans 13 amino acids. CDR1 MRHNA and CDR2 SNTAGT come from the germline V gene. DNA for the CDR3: TGTGCCAGCAGTGCCACAGGGTTTACTGAAGCTTTCTTT. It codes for CASSATGFTEAFF.

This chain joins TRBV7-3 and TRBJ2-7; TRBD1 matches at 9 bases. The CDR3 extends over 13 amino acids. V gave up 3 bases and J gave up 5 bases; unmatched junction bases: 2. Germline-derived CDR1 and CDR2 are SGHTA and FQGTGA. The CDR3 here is CASSFTGGDEQYF. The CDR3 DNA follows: TGTGCCAGCAGCTTCACAGGGGGCGACGAGCAGTACTTC.

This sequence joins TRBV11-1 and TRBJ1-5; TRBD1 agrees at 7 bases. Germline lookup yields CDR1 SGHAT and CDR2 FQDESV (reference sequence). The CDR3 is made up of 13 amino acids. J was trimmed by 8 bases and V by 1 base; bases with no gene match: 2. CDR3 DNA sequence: TGTGCCAGCAGCTTAGACAGGGGTAAGCCCCAGCATTTT. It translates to CASSLDRGKPQHF.

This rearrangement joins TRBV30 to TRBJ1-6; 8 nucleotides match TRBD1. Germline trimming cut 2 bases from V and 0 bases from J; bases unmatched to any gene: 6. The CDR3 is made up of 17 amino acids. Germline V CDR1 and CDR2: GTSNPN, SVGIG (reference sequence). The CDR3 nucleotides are TGTGCCTGGAGTCCTAGACAGGGGAGCTCCTATAATTCACCCCTCCACTTT. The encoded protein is CAWSPRQGSSYNSPLHF. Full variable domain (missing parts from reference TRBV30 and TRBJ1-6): SQTIHQWPATLVQPVGSPLSLECTVEGTSNPNLYWYRQAAGRGLQLLFYSVGIGQISSEVPQNLSASRPQDRQFILSSKKLLLSDSGFYLCAWSPRQGSSYNSPLHFGNGTRLTVT.

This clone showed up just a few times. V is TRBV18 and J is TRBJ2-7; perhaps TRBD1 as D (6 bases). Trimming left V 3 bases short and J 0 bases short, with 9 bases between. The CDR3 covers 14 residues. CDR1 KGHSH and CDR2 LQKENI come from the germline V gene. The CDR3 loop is CASSPRDNSYEQYF. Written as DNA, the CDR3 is TGTGCCAGCTCACCCCGGGACAACTCCTACGAGCAGTACTTC.

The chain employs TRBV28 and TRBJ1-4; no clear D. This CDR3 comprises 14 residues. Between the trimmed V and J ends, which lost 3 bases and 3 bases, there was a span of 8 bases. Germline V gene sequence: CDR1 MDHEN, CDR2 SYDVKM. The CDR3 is CASSLAGANEKLFF. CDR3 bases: TGTGCCAGCAGTTTGGCGGGTGCTAATGAAAAACTGTTTTTT.

The CDR3 DNA is TGTGCCAGCAGCGGGACTAGCGGGGGTCCTGCATACGAGCAGTACTTC. It translates to CASSGTSGGPAYEQYF. The chain combines TRBV2 with TRBJ2-7; 14 bases are a match to TRBD2. After removal of 6 bases from V and 4 bases from J, the junction contained 8 bases not matched to a gene. Per germline, CDR1 SNHLY and CDR2 FYNNEI. CDR3 length: 16 residues.

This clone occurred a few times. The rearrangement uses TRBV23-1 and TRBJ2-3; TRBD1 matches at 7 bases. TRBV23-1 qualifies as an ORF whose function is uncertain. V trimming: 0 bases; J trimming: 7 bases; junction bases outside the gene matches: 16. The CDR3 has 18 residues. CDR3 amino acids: CASSQSGREGQPPYTQYF. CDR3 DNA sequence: TGCGCCAGCAGTCAATCGGGGCGTGAGGGACAGCCTCCGTATACGCAGTATTTT.

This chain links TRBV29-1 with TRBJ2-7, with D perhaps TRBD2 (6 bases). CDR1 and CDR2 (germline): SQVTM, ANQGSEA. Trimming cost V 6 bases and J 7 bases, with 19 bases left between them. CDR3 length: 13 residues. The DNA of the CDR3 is TGCAGCGTCGCCCTCTCCACGGCGGGGGAGCAGTACTTC. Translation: CSVALSTAGEQYF.

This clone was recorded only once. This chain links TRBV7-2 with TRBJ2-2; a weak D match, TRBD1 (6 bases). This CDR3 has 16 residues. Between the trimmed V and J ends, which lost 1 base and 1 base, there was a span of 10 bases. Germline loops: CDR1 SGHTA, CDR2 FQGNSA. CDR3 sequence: CASSLEGGLNTGELFF. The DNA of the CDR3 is TGTGCCAGCAGCTTAGAAGGGGGATTGAACACCGGGGAGCTGTTTTTT.

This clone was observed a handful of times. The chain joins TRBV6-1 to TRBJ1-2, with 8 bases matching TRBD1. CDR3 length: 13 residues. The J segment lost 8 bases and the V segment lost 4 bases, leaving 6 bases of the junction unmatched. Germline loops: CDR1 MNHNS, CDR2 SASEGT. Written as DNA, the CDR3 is TGTGCCAGCAGTGTGTTGACAGGGGAAGGCTACACCTTC. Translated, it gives CASSVLTGEGYTF.

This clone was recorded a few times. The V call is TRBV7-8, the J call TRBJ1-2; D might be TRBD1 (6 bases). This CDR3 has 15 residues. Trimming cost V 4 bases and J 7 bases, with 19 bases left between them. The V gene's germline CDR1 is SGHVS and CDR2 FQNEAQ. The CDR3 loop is CASSSTLWGQVGYTF. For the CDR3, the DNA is TGTGCCAGCAGCTCTACCTTGTGGGGGCAGGTTGGCTACACCTTC. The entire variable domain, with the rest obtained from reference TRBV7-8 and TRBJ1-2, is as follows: GAGVSQSPRYKVAKRGQDVALRCDPISGHVSLFWYQQALGQGPEFLTYFQNEAQLDKSGLPSDRFFAERPEGSVSTLKIQRTQQEDSAVYLCASSSTLWGQVGYTFGSGTRLTVV.

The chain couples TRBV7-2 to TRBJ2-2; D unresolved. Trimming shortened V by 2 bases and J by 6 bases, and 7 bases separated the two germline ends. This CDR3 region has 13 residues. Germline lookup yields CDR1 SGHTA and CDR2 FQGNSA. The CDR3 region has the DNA TGTGCCAGCAGCTTAAACCTAGCCGGGGAGCTGTTTTTT. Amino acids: CASSLNLAGELFF.